The clone carrying this T cell receptor (beta chain) came up a few times. Researchers amplified the TCR beta CDR3 regions from RNA transcripts. HTBI primers were the set used in a first-round RT-PCR of the TCR CDR3. MiXCR was run by TCRdb on the multiplex PCR reads, yielding one entry per CDR3 protein. The sample lists 700,000 or so distinct CDR3 sequences, over 15% occurring once. Patients aged 18 to 65 had newly diagnosed hyperthyroidism of under 2 months' duration. Uncontrolled infection, other autoimmune disease, pregnancy or lactation barred patients from enrollment. The sample is drawn from a study of T cells in Graves' hyperthyroidism and ophthalmopathy. The germline V gene encodes CDR1 MNHNS and CDR2 SASEGT. The junction had 9 bases not matched to a gene; V was cut back by 6 bases and J by 3 bases. CDR3 length: 15 residues.

This chain connects TRBV6-1 to TRBJ2-5; 8 bases fit TRBD1. The TCR originated in a man aged 18 to 29 with Graves' hyperthyroidism. The sample was blood. The CDR3 bases are TGTGCCAGCAGATTTTTGGACAGGGAAAAAGAGACCCAGTACTTC. Its protein is CASRFLDREKETQYF.